What follows are 7 T cell receptor beta chains derived from one specimen sequenced in a study of T cell changes during pregnancy in multiple sclerosis. Repertoires were generated with immunoSEQ multiplex PCR, while TCRdb's copy carries only in-frame clones and drops some. The table records tens of thousands of clones, almost 95% of them present only once. Sequencing was done on a sample of peripheral blood. These receptors came from a female donor with multiple sclerosis, enrolled in a pregnancy study.

The chain is built from TRBV2 and TRBJ1-5; no definite D call. Germline V gives CDR1 SNHLY, CDR2 FYNNEI. The CDR3 totals 15 residues. V lost 6 bases to trimming and J lost 0 bases, with 12 bases between them. CDR3 sequence reads: CASSLDTYSNQPQHF. The CDR3 DNA follows: TGTGCCAGCAGCCTTGACACTTATAGCAATCAGCCCCAGCATTTT.

The chain uses TRBV4-1 and TRBJ2-2, with D possibly matching TRBD2 (6 bases). Germline CDR1 reads MGHRA; CDR2 reads YSYEKL. Trimming left V 1 base short and J 0 bases short, with 12 bases between. The CDR3 has 17 amino acids. The CDR3 is CASSQGGGRSNTGELFF. The CDR3 DNA reads TGCGCCAGCAGCCAAGGAGGAGGGAGGTCGAACACCGGGGAGCTGTTTTTT.

The rearrangement joins TRBV29-1 to TRBJ1-4; 11 bases agree with TRBD1. The CDR3 covers 13 residues. The V segment lost 7 bases and the J segment 7 bases; nucleotides outside the gene matches: 5. CDR1 is SQVTM and CDR2 is ANQGSEA in the germline V gene. CDR3 DNA sequence: TGCAGCGCCGGGGGACAGGGGGGTGAAAAACTGTTTTTT. Translation: CSAGGQGGEKLFF.

The chain has TRBV30 and TRBJ1-6, with TRBD1 matching over 7 bases. Germline values: CDR1 GTSNPN, CDR2 SVGIG (reference sequence). With V trimmed by 2 bases and J by 2 bases, 15 bases remained unmatched. CDR3 size: 19 residues. CDR3 DNA sequence: TGTGCCTGGAGTTCGGCAGGGGGTTCTGGGAGGCCCTATAATTCACCCCTCCACTTT. This codes for CAWSSAGGSGRPYNSPLHF.

This clone was recorded only once. The V and J genes are TRBV5-1 and TRBJ1-2, with D possibly matching TRBD1 (5 bases). Trimming removed 0 bases from V and 8 bases from J, with 11 bases in between. The CDR3 has 13 amino acids. Per the germline V gene, CDR1 is SGHRS and CDR2 is YFSETQ. The CDR3 sequence: CASSLAGDGGYTF. Here the CDR3 DNA reads TGCGCCAGCAGCTTGGCTGGGGACGGCGGCTACACCTTC.

This clone occurred once. The rearrangement uses TRBV7-2 and TRBJ2-1; TRBD2 matches 9 bases. Per germline, CDR1 SGHTA and CDR2 FQGNSA. Trimming removed 5 bases from V and 7 bases from J; junction bases left unmatched: 9. This CDR3 is built from 15 residues. CDR3 DNA sequence: TGTGCCAGCAGCCCGGGACTAGCAAATGGAAATGAGCAGTTCTTC. Its protein is CASSPGLANGNEQFF.

The rearrangement joins TRBV7-2 to TRBJ2-1; tentative D call: TRBD1 (5 bases). V dropped 5 bases and J dropped 7 bases, with 18 bases sitting between them. Germline loops: CDR1 SGHTA, CDR2 FQGNSA. The CDR3 extends over 15 amino acids. The CDR3 nucleotides read TGTGCCAGCAGCCCCCGGGTCAGGGATGGGAATGAGCAGTTCTTC. This sequence encodes CASSPRVRDGNEQFF.